This T cell receptor (beta chain) stems from a study of T cell repertoires in cytomegalovirus infection. Looking at the study overall: It was the public TCR beta signatures that indicated both CMV infection and matching HLA type.

In the case of this clonotype: As yet, its antigen is unknown.

TCRdb called the reads again in MiXCR, with one record for every CDR3 protein. The sample records hundreds of thousands of distinct CDR3 sequences, over 25% being singletons. The V end lost 5 bases, the J end lost 4 bases, and 15 bases lay between the germline ends. The germline V gene encodes CDR1 MDHEN and CDR2 SYDVKM. CDR3 length: 14 amino acids. Study results and limitations: Of the TCR beta families, the public ones yielded a cumulative frequency that identified carriers of CMV plus the relevant HLA. In two of eight donors, the top clonotype was HLA-C-restricted CMV-specific.

This chain links TRBV28 with TRBJ2-7; D may be TRBD1 or TRBD2 (5 bases each). The TCR comes from a human donor in good health (CMV status not recorded). Some clones in this sample may be carry-over from other donors' samples. The source was cultured CD8+ T cells from PBMCs, collected from culture after CMV antigen stimulation. CDR3 sequence: CASSTLLGVYEQYV. Written as DNA, the CDR3 is TGTGCCAGCAGTACCCTTTTGGGGGTATACGAGCAGTACGTC.